A selection of T cell receptor beta chains follows, all from one sample in a study of PD-1 blockade in classical Hodgkin lymphoma. Repertoires were generated with immunoSEQ multiplex PCR, while TCRdb's copy carries only in-frame clones and drops some. The data contain around 29,000 clones, approximately 80% of them seen just once; the ten biggest clones take up about 0.59%. The input for sequencing was CD4+ T cells from blood, taken before the fourth cycle of nivolumab. Receptors were obtained from a human donor with classical Hodgkin lymphoma. Both conserved end residues are part of each CDR3. A D gene is named only where the DNA matches it firmly. Not all rows give a size; the values are once, few, many and, for expanded clones, a class.

>NA|TRBV11-2|TRBJ1-2|NA
TGTGCCAGCAGCTTAGATACACACGGGAACTATGGCTACACCTTC
CASSLDTHGNYGYTF
>NA|TRBV5-4|TRBJ1-2|once
TGTGCCAGCAGCTTTCGCGGGGGAGGGTATGGCTACACCTTC
CASSFRGGGYGYTF
>NA|TRBV6-5|TRBJ1-5|NA
TGTGCCAGCAGCCACCCCGTTGGACCCAATCAGCCCCAGCATTTT
CASSHPVGPNQPQHF
>NA|TRBV5-1|TRBJ1-1|once
TGCGCCAGCAGCTTCAGGGAGAACACTGAAGCTTTCTTT
CASSFRENTEAFF
>NA|TRBV18|TRBJ1-4|NA
TGTGCCAGCTCACCGGTAGCGGGGGAAAAACTGTTTTTT
CASSPVAGEKLFF
>NA|TRBV7-9|TRBJ1-4|NA
TGTGCCAGCAGCGAAAACAGGGATACTGAAAAACTGTTTTTT
CASSENRDTEKLFF
>NA|TRBV5-1|TRBJ2-3|NA
TGCGCCAGCAGCCCCCCGACTGGTTGGTCCGATACGCAGTATTTT
CASSPPTGWSDTQYF
>TRBD1|TRBV30|TRBJ2-7|NA
TGTGCCTGGAGTGTACTACAGGGGGCGGGTGAGCAGTACTTC
CAWSVLQGAGEQYF
>TRBD1|TRBV7-9|TRBJ1-1|NA
TGTGCCAGCAGCTTAGCGCCCGGCACAGGGGGTGAAGCTTTCTTT
CASSLAPGTGGEAFF
>NA|TRBV5-5|TRBJ1-1|NA
TGTGCCAGCAGCCCAATTACACCGAACACTGAAGCTTTCTTT
CASSPITPNTEAFF
>TRBD1|TRBV18|TRBJ1-1|NA
TGTGCCAGCTCCGAAAGGACAGGGGAGGATCGCACTGAAGCTTTCTTT
CASSERTGEDRTEAFF
>NA|TRBV10-2|TRBJ2-7|NA
TGCGCCAGCAGTGGCGCCGGGCTAGCGACCCACGAGCAGTACTTC
CASSGAGLATHEQYF
>TRBD1|TRBV5-1|TRBJ2-2|NA
TGCGCCAGCAGCTTAGGGGCAGGGGGCACCGGGGAGCTGTTTTTT
CASSLGAGGTGELFF